The next 25 T cell receptor beta chains were all read from a single sample in a study of T cells in Graves' hyperthyroidism and ophthalmopathy. Amplification targeted TCR beta CDR3 regions from RNA transcripts. The HTBI set primed first-round TCR CDR3 RT-PCR. TCRdb fed the multiplex PCR reads into MiXCR, producing one record per CDR3 protein. The sample carries over 700,000 distinct CDR3 sequences, over 35% recorded once. Material: blood. These receptors all stem from a man between 18 and 35 years old with Graves' hyperthyroidism.

This clonotype has ten or more counts. Sequence at one end of the junction differs from germline and may be a read error. V usage is TRBV14 and J usage is TRBJ1-3; TRBD1 aligns across 10 bases. Germline V gives CDR1 SGHDN, CDR2 FVKESK. The CDR3 consists of 14 residues. The CDR3 coding sequence is TGTGCCAGCAGTCGACAGGGGGCTGGAAACACCGTATATTTT. The encoded protein is CASSRQGAGNTVYF.

This clonotype was detected only a few times. The chain carries TRBV10-3 and TRBJ1-2; 7 bases are a match to TRBD1. Germline loops: CDR1 ENHRY, CDR2 SYGVKD. The V gene end was trimmed by 10 bases and the J gene end by 3 bases; junction bases not matched to a gene: 5. This CDR3 is 12 amino acids long. CDR3 in amino acids: CASQGGDYGYTF. The CDR3 DNA follows: TGTGCCAGCCAAGGGGGCGACTATGGCTACACCTTC.

This clonotype came up many times. This chain joins TRBV2 and TRBJ2-5, with TRBD2 identical over 10 bases. The trim removed 10 bases at V and 2 bases at J, leaving 4 bases unmatched. The CDR3 covers 13 residues. Germline CDR1 SNHLY, CDR2 FYNNEI. The CDR3 here is CATGLAEQETQYF. The DNA for the CDR3 is TGTGCCACCGGACTAGCGGAGCAAGAGACCCAGTACTTC.

This clonotype was seen only a few times. This chain uses TRBV6-5 with TRBJ1-1; 7 positions agree with TRBD1. Germline values: CDR1 MNHEY, CDR2 SVGAGI. CDR3 size: 16 residues. The V gene end was trimmed by 4 bases and the J gene end by 3 bases; junction bases not matched to a gene: 11. CDR3 protein: CASSFSQGGRDTEAFF. CDR3 nucleotide sequence: TGTGCCAGCAGTTTTAGCCAGGGGGGACGAGACACTGAAGCTTTCTTT.

This clonotype was observed a few times. The CDR3 sequence is CASSQSGGQGAYEQYF. Written as DNA, the CDR3 is TGTGCCAGCAGCCAATCCGGGGGACAGGGGGCATACGAGCAGTACTTC. The V and J genes are TRBV5-4 and TRBJ2-7, with 12 bases fitting TRBD1. This CDR3 is 16 amino acids long. V shed 4 bases, J shed 4 bases, and the junction held 9 bases outside the gene matches. Per germline, CDR1 SGHNT and CDR2 YYREEE (reference sequence).

The chain recombines TRBV20-1 with TRBJ2-7, with TRBD2 matching 10 bases. The V and J ends lost 3 bases and 2 bases, in that order; junction bases with no gene match: 7. The germline gives CDR1 DFQATT, CDR2 SNEGSKA (reference sequence). The CDR3 sequence is 15 residues long. The CDR3 reads CSASEALAGAYEQYF. CDR3 nucleotide sequence: TGCAGTGCTAGTGAGGCGCTAGCGGGAGCCTACGAGCAGTACTTC.

The table lists this clonotype with many counts. Sequence at one end of the junction differs from germline and may be a read error. V usage is TRBV19 and J usage is TRBJ1-2; D is unclear. Germline CDR1 reads LNHDA; CDR2 reads SQIVND (reference sequence). The CDR3 has 15 amino acids. CDR3 nucleotides: TGTGTCAGTAGTATTAGGCATTCTGAGGTCTATGGCTACACCTTC. Encoded protein: CVSSIRHSEVYGYTF.

The chain couples TRBV10-3 to TRBJ1-1; unclear D gene. The CDR3 is 14 amino acids. V was pared by 6 bases and J by 1 base, with 12 bases between. CDR1 ENHRY and CDR2 SYGVKD come from the germline V gene. This chain's CDR3 is CAISRGLGNTEAFF. In nucleotides, the CDR3 is TGTGCCATCAGCAGAGGGCTGGGGAACACTGAAGCTTTCTTT.

The chain couples TRBV2 to TRBJ1-2; no clear D gene. V was shortened by 11 bases and J by 8 bases, with 15 bases between the two germline ends. Germline V lookup: CDR1 SNHLY, CDR2 FYNNEI. The CDR3 is 11 residues long. The CDR3 DNA sequence: TGTGCCGACGGGGAGATCGGAGGCTACACCTTC. Its translation is CADGEIGGYTF.

This clonotype was counted ten times or more. The rearrangement joins TRBV9 to TRBJ1-6, with D possibly TRBD1 on 5 matching bases. There are 13 residues in the CDR3. The germline gives CDR1 SGDLS, CDR2 YYNGEE. Trimming stripped 3 bases from V and 14 bases from J, with 15 bases between. CDR3: CASSETVDGSLHF. The DNA of the CDR3 is TGTGCCAGCAGCGAGACAGTCGACGGGTCCCTCCACTTT.

This clonotype was counted at least ten times. The chain recombines TRBV7-9 with TRBJ2-5, with D possibly called TRBD1 or TRBD2 (5 bases each). Germline loops: CDR1 SEHNR, CDR2 FQNEAQ (reference sequence). V lost 7 bases, J lost 2 bases, and 17 bases lay in between. The CDR3 loop spans 15 amino acids. Here the CDR3 DNA reads TGTGCCAGCACCCAAGGTTGGGGGAAGCAAGAGACCCAGTACTTC. It translates to CASTQGWGKQETQYF.

The chain has TRBV2 and TRBJ2-2; no clear D gene. Germline CDR1 SNHLY, CDR2 FYNNEI. The CDR3 contains 13 residues. Between the trimmed V and J ends, which lost 7 bases and 6 bases, there was a span of 12 bases. CDR3 region: CASTSSAAGELFF. In DNA form, the CDR3 reads TGTGCCAGCACCTCATCAGCAGCCGGGGAGCTGTTTTTT.

Regarding this clonotype: A read error is possible here, since a much larger clone lies one base away. The chain carries TRBV7-9 and TRBJ1-4; 7 positions match TRBD1. J was trimmed by 7 bases and V by 7 bases; bases with no gene match: 6. The CDR3 is made up of 13 amino acids. Germline V gene data show CDR1 as SEHNR and CDR2 as FQNEAQ (reference sequence). CDR3 protein: CASNFTGAEKLFF. The CDR3 DNA sequence: TGTGCCAGCAACTTCACAGGGGCTGAAAAACTGTTTTTT.

This clonotype was seen only a few times. This chain connects TRBV5-6 to TRBJ2-7; D is possibly TRBD2 (6 bases). The CDR3 has 11 amino acids. The V gene lost 3 bases and the J gene lost 7 bases, with 8 bases spanning the gap. Germline-derived CDR1 and CDR2 are SGHDT and YYEEEE. CDR3 protein: CASSSGEEQYF. For the CDR3, the DNA is TGTGCCAGCAGCTCGGGGGAGGAGCAGTACTTC.

This clonotype was detected only a few times. The chain couples TRBV5-1 to TRBJ2-5; TRBD2 aligns across 14 bases. Germline values: CDR1 SGHRS, CDR2 YFSETQ. This CDR3 region has 16 residues. Trimming removed 0 bases from V and 7 bases from J; junction bases left unmatched: 5. The CDR3 bases are TGCGCCAGCAGCTTGGCTGCGGGACTAGCGGGAGCGACCCAGTACTTC. Translating it yields CASSLAAGLAGATQYF.

This clonotype turned up a few times. The chain links TRBV12-3 or TRBV12-4 to TRBJ2-5; the match to TRBD2 covers 12 bases. CDR3 length: 15 residues. V lost 6 bases, J lost 4 bases, and 6 bases stayed unmatched. This CDR3 reads CASSRTSGKRETQYF. The CDR3 DNA is TGTGCCAGCAGCCGGACTAGCGGGAAGAGAGAGACCCAGTACTTC.

This clonotype was counted a few times. The chain links TRBV13 to TRBJ2-2; D is possibly TRBD1 or TRBD2 (6 bases each). V dropped 3 bases and J dropped 5 bases, with 13 bases sitting between them. Germline CDR1 PRHDT, CDR2 FYEKMQ (reference sequence). This CDR3 has 15 residues. The DNA for the CDR3 is TGTGCCAGCAGCTTCGTGGACAGCGGGACCGGGGAGCTGTTTTTT. Amino acids: CASSFVDSGTGELFF.

The rearrangement links TRBV24-1 to TRBJ2-5; possibly TRBD2 for D (5 bases). This CDR3 comprises 13 residues. Germline CDR1 is KGHDR and CDR2 is SFDVKD. Deletions cut 5 bases from V and 5 bases from J, with 11 bases between. The DNA for the CDR3 is TGTGCCACCAGTGGTCGCCGGGGTGAGACCCAGTACTTC. It specifies CATSGRRGETQYF.

The V and J genes are TRBV7-9 and TRBJ2-5; D could derive from TRBD1 or TRBD2 (6 bases each). The CDR3 consists of 13 residues. V lost 5 bases and J lost 7, with 14 bases in between. The germline V gene encodes CDR1 SEHNR and CDR2 FQNEAQ (reference sequence). The CDR3 DNA is TGTGCCAGCAGCCAAGGGGGGTCCCTGACCCAGTACTTC. As protein: CASSQGGSLTQYF.

This clonotype was detected once. This chain links TRBV7-2 with TRBJ2-7, with 13 bases identical to TRBD2. CDR1 is SGHTA, CDR2 FQGNSA, per germline. CDR3 length: 16 amino acids. V dropped 1 base and J dropped 3; count of bases not matched to a gene: 3. The chain's CDR3 is CASSLVGLAGDYEQYF. CDR3 coding DNA: TGTGCCAGCAGCTTAGTTGGACTAGCGGGAGACTACGAGCAGTACTTC.

The chain employs TRBV7-3 and TRBJ2-2; 13 bases align to TRBD2. This CDR3 region has 17 residues. Germline CDR1 SGHTA, CDR2 FQGTGA. Trimming took 2 bases from V and 3 from J; bases not matched to a gene: 3. CDR3: CASSLGLAGDHTGELFF. The CDR3 DNA follows: TGTGCCAGCAGCTTAGGACTAGCGGGGGACCACACCGGGGAGCTGTTTTTT.

The chain is built from TRBV20-1 and TRBJ1-3, with D uncertain. This CDR3 spans 16 amino acids. Germline assignment: CDR1 DFQATT and CDR2 SNEGSKA (reference sequence). V lost 1 base to trimming and J lost 0 bases, with 13 bases between them. In nucleotides, the CDR3 is TGCAGTGCTAGAGGTTTGGGGAGTCCCTCTGGAAACACCATATATTTT. It specifies CSARGLGSPSGNTIYF.

This clonotype has more than one count but fewer than ten. The chain recombines TRBV12-3 or TRBV12-4 with TRBJ1-5; weak D call: TRBD1 (6 bases). V lost 3 bases, J lost 6 bases, and 12 bases lay in between. The length of the CDR3 is 14 residues. The CDR3 nucleotides are TGTGCCAGCAGTTTTGGCCAGGGGATTCAGCCCCAGCATTTT. As protein: CASSFGQGIQPQHF.

The V and J genes are TRBV4-3 and TRBJ1-6, with D perhaps matching TRBD1 (5 bases). Deletions cut 1 base from V and 8 bases from J, with 12 bases between. The CDR3 loop spans 15 amino acids. The germline gives CDR1 LGHNA, CDR2 YSLEER. CDR3 DNA sequence: TGCGCCAGCAGCCAAGTCGCGACAGTCGATTCACCCCTCCACTTT. Amino acid sequence: CASSQVATVDSPLHF.

V and J are TRBV13 and TRBJ2-5; perhaps D is TRBD1 or TRBD2 (5 bases each). Trimming pared 6 bases from V and 3 bases from J, leaving 8 bases between. Germline loops: CDR1 PRHDT, CDR2 FYEKMQ (reference sequence). This CDR3 region has 12 residues. CDR3 loop: CASSMGEETQYF. Written as DNA, the CDR3 is TGTGCCAGCAGTATGGGGGAAGAGACCCAGTACTTC.